The rows below give T cell receptor beta chains drawn from one sample of a study of shared clonotypes between healthy human individuals. TCRdb's table, derived via immunoSEQ multiplex PCR, lists solely in-frame clones and lacks some. The sample includes roughly 1,500,000 clones, 95% to 99% of them seen just once. The sequenced material came from naive CD4+ T cells sorted from blood. These receptors originate from a man aged 30-40 years in good health. CDR3s include the opening cysteine and the closing phenylalanine or tryptophan. D genes are given only for firm matches. Clone size is shown for a subset of rows, as once, few, many or a class of expanded clone.

len: 14
d_gene: .
v_gene: TRBV9
j_gene: TRBJ2-1
abundance: once
CDR3nt: TGTGCCAGCAGCGTAGACAGTCGATACAATGAGCAGTTCTTC
CDR3aa: CASSVDSRYNEQFF

len: 15
d_gene: .
v_gene: TRBV11-2
j_gene: TRBJ2-7
abundance: .
CDR3nt: TGTGCCAGCAGCTTATTCCGGGATAGCTCCTACGAGCAGTACTTC
CDR3aa: CASSLFRDSSYEQYF

len: 17
d_gene: .
v_gene: TRBV27
j_gene: TRBJ2-1
abundance: .
CDR3nt: TGTGCCAGCTCCTATGAGGGAGGTACGCACTTTTACAATGAGCAGTTCTTC
CDR3aa: CASSYEGGTHFYNEQFF

len: 16
d_gene: TRBD2
v_gene: TRBV14
j_gene: TRBJ2-2
abundance: .
CDR3nt: TGTGCCAGCAGCCATTCGGGACTAGCGAGGACCGGGGAGCTGTTTTTT
CDR3aa: CASSHSGLARTGELFF

len: 15
d_gene: .
v_gene: TRBV6-1
j_gene: TRBJ1-5
abundance: .
CDR3nt: TGTGCCAGCAGTGAATACCAGGGAGGCAATCAGCCCCAGCATTTT
CDR3aa: CASSEYQGGNQPQHF

len: 14
d_gene: .
v_gene: TRBV14
j_gene: TRBJ1-2
abundance: .
CDR3nt: TGTGCCAGCAGCCAAAAGCCAGGGCACTATGGCTACACCTTC
CDR3aa: CASSQKPGHYGYTF

len: 10
d_gene: .
v_gene: TRBV2
j_gene: TRBJ2-3
abundance: .
CDR3nt: TGTGCCACCAGTCTAGATACGCAGTATTTT
CDR3aa: CATSLDTQYF

len: 15
d_gene: .
v_gene: TRBV14
j_gene: TRBJ2-1
abundance: .
CDR3nt: TGTGCCAGCAGCCAAGATTCGAGTTACTACAATGAGCAGTTCTTC
CDR3aa: CASSQDSSYYNEQFF

len: 13
d_gene: .
v_gene: TRBV5-6
j_gene: TRBJ1-1
abundance: .
CDR3nt: TGTGCCAGCAGCTTGGCAGGGCCCAGTGAAGCTTTCTTT
CDR3aa: CASSLAGPSEAFF

len: 14
d_gene: .
v_gene: TRBV28
j_gene: TRBJ1-3
abundance: .
CDR3nt: TGTGCCAGCAGTTTAGGGGTTTCTGGAAACACCATATATTTT
CDR3aa: CASSLGVSGNTIYF

len: 14
d_gene: .
v_gene: TRBV6-1
j_gene: TRBJ2-2
abundance: .
CDR3nt: TGTGCCAGCACTGAAAGGACGGCCACCGGGGAGCTGTTTTTT
CDR3aa: CASTERTATGELFF

len: 15
d_gene: TRBD2
v_gene: TRBV11-3
j_gene: TRBJ2-1
abundance: .
CDR3nt: TGTGCCAGCAGCCCAAGCGGGAGCTCCTACAATGAGCAGTTCTTC
CDR3aa: CASSPSGSSYNEQFF

len: 15
d_gene: .
v_gene: TRBV6-1
j_gene: TRBJ1-2
abundance: .
CDR3nt: TGTGCCAGCAATACCGTCGTGGGAGGCCCGTATGGCTACACCTTC
CDR3aa: CASNTVVGGPYGYTF

len: 13
d_gene: .
v_gene: TRBV10-3
j_gene: TRBJ1-5
abundance: .
CDR3nt: TGTGCCATCAGTCCCCCGGGGGGCCAGCCCCAGCATTTT
CDR3aa: CAISPPGGQPQHF

len: 15
d_gene: .
v_gene: TRBV7-2
j_gene: TRBJ1-5
abundance: .
CDR3nt: TGTGCCAGCAGCTTAGCGTCGACTTTAAATCAGCCCCAGCATTTT
CDR3aa: CASSLASTLNQPQHF

len: 14
d_gene: TRBD1
v_gene: TRBV18
j_gene: TRBJ1-1
abundance: .
CDR3nt: TGTGCCAGCTCACCAGACAGGGGGATAACTGAAGCTTTCTTT
CDR3aa: CASSPDRGITEAFF

len: 14
d_gene: .
v_gene: TRBV19
j_gene: TRBJ1-2
abundance: once
CDR3nt: TGTGCCAGTAGCGGGACGGGACTTTACCATGGCTACACCTTC
CDR3aa: CASSGTGLYHGYTF

len: 17
d_gene: TRBD2
v_gene: TRBV9
j_gene: TRBJ2-1
abundance: once
CDR3nt: TGTGCCAGCAGCGTCACTAGCGGGCGTATCTCCTACAATGAGCAGTTCTTC
CDR3aa: CASSVTSGRISYNEQFF

len: 15
d_gene: TRBD2
v_gene: TRBV5-4
j_gene: TRBJ2-7
abundance: .
CDR3nt: TGTGCCAGCAGCTCACATAGCGGGAGACTTTACGAGCAGTACTTC
CDR3aa: CASSSHSGRLYEQYF